This T cell receptor beta chain originates from a study of early T cells in non-severe SARS-CoV-2 infection. Study at large: Sequencing targeted bulk RNA from unsorted whole blood, leaving chains unpaired.

The CDR3 has 14 amino acids. J was trimmed by 4 bases and V by 4 bases; bases with no gene match: 3. Germline V gene lookup returns CDR1 SGHVS and CDR2 FNYEAQ. Unique molecular identifiers tagged individual cDNA molecules. TCRdb re-called the 5' RACE reads with MiXCR, one entry per CDR3 protein. The sample has about 76,000 distinct CDR3 sequences; around 15% are singletons. Sequenced sample: whole blood. The clonotype originates from an adult who was a healthcare worker with PCR-confirmed SARS-CoV-2 infection or an uninfected control (not recorded which). This chain joins TRBV7-6 and TRBJ1-1, with 10 bases lining up with TRBD1. CDR3: CASSSGQGPTEAFF. For the CDR3, the DNA is TGTGCCAGCAGCTCGGGACAGGGGCCCACTGAAGCTTTCTTT.